This T cell receptor beta chain was found in a study of shared clonotypes between healthy human individuals. Study observations and caveats: An anticipated effect of sequencing depth on clonotype sharing among donors was recognized.

Healthy adults negative for HIV, lacking recent acute infections or vaccinations, served as donors. Genomic DNA came from about 92 million PBMCs in unsorted samples. As to this clone: The target antigen is unknown.

The CDR3 covers 15 residues. The ends were cut back, 4 bases at V and 2 bases at J, with 15 bases in the middle. Germline CDR1 reads SGHTA; CDR2 reads FQGNSA. The authors' processing: Junction-only sequences without quality scores came from ImmunoSEQ, so filtering differed. Measured with immunoSEQ multiplex PCR; TCRdb has only the in-frame clones, and not every one. The D gene and trimming were derived from the DNA, and the V and J assignments and clone size from that table. The sample has hundreds of thousands of clones, 75% to 85% seen once. The sequence derives from a woman in her forties in good health. Some clones in this sample may be carry-over from other donors' samples. Material for sequencing was PBMCs. The V call is TRBV7-2, the J call TRBJ2-7; perhaps D is TRBD1 or TRBD2 (5 bases each). The CDR3 here is CASSSNVGGAYEQYF. The CDR3 nucleotides are TGTGCCAGCAGCTCCAACGTTGGGGGTGCCTACGAGCAGTACTTC.